This T cell receptor (beta chain) was sequenced during a study of OX40 agonist ivuxolimab in advanced cancers. TCRdb's copy holds only in-frame clones and misses some; the assay was immunoSEQ multiplex PCR. The sample holds tens of thousands of clones; 88% are singletons and the top ten take about 3.8%. Germline CDR1 GTSNPN, CDR2 SVGIG (reference sequence). V was clipped by 5 bases and J by 0 bases; unmatched bases: 6. The CDR3 covers 15 residues. This receptor was identified in an adult with an advanced solid tumor such as melanoma, head and neck, liver or kidney cancer. The genes are TRBV30 and TRBJ2-5; 10 nucleotides match TRBD2. This specimen was CD4+ or CD8+ T cells sorted from blood, taken in a trial of the OX40 agonist ivuxolimab. The CDR3 DNA reads TGTGCCTGGGGCGAGACTAGCGGGTACCAAGAGACCCAGTACTTC. It encodes CAWGETSGYQETQYF.